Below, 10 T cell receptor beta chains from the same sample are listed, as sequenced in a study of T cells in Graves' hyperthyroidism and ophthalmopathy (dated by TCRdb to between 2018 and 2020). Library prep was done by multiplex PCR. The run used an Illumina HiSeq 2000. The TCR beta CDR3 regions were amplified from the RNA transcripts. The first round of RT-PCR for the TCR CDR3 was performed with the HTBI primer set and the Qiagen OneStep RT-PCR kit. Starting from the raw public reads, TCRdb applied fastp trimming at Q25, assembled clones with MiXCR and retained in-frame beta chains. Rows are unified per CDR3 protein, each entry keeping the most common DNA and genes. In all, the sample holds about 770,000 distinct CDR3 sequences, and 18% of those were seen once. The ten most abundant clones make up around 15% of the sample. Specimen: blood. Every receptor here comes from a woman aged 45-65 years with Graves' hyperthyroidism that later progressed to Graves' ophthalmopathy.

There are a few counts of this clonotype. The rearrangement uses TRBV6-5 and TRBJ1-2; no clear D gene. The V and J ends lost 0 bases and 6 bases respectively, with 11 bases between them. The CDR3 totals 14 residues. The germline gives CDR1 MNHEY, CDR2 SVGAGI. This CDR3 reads CASSYSRGWDGYTF. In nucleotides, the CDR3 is TGTGCCAGCAGTTACTCGAGAGGGTGGGATGGCTACACCTTC.

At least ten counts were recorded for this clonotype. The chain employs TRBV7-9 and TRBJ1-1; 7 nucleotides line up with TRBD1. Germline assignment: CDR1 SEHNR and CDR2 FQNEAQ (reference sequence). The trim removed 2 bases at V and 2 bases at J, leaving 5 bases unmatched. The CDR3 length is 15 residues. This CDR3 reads CASSLLQGVNTEAFF. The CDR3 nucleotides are TGTGCCAGCAGCTTACTTCAGGGGGTTAACACTGAAGCTTTCTTT. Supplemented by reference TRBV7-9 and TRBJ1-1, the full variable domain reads DTGVSQNPRHKITKRGQNVTFRCDPISEHNRLYWYRQTLGQGPEFLTYFQNEAQLEKSRLLSDRFSAERPKGSFSTLEIQRTEQGDSAMYLCASSLLQGVNTEAFFGQGTRLTVV.

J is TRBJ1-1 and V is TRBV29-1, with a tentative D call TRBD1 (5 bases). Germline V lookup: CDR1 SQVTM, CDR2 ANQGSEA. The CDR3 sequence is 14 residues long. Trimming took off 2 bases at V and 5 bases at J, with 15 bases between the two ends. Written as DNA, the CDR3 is TGCAGCGTTGAATCCCGGGACCGGAGAACTGAAGCTTTCTTT. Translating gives CSVESRDRRTEAFF.

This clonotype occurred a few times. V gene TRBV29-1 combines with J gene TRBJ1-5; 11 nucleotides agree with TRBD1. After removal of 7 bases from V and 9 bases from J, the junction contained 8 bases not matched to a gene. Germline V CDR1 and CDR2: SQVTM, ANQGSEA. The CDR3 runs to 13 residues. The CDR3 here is CSAGQGAGTPQHF. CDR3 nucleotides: TGCAGCGCTGGACAGGGGGCCGGTACGCCCCAGCATTTT.

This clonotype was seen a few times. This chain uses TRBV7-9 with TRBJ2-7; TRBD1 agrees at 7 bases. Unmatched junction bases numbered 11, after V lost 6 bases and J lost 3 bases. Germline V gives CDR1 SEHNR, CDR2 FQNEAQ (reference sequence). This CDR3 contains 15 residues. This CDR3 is CASSHTGTADYEQYF. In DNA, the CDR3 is TGTGCCAGCAGTCATACCGGGACAGCAGACTACGAGCAGTACTTC.

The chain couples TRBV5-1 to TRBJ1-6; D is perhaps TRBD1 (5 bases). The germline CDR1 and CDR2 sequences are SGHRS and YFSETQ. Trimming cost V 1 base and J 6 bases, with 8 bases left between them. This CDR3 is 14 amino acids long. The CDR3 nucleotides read TGCGCCAGCAGCTTGAGGGACGGTAATTCACCCCTCCACTTT. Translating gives CASSLRDGNSPLHF. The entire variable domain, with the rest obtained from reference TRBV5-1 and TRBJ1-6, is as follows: KAGVTQTPRYLIKTRGQQVTLSCSPISGHRSVSWYQQTPGQGLQFLFEYFSETQRNKGNFPGRFSGRQFSNSRSEMNVSTLELGDSALYLCASSLRDGNSPLHFGNGTRLTVT.

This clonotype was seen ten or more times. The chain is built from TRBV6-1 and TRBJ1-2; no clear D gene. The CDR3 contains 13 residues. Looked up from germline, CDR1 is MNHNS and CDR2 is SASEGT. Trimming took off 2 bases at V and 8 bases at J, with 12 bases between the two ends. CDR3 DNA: TGTGCCAGCAGTGAATCCCCAGGAGGCGGCTACACCTTC. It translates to CASSESPGGGYTF.

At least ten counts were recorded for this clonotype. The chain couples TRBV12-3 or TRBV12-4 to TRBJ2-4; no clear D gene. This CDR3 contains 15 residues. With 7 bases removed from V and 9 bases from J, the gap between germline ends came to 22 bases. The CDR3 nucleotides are TGTGCCAGCACCTTCTCTAGAGTGGCCAAGGGCATTCAGTACTTC. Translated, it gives CASTFSRVAKGIQYF.

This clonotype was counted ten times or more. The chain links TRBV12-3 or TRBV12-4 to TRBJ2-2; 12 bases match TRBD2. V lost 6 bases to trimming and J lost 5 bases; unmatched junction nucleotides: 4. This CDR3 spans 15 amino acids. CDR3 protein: CASRGLAGYTGELFF. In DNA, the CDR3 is TGTGCCAGCAGGGGACTAGCGGGTTATACCGGGGAGCTGTTTTTT.

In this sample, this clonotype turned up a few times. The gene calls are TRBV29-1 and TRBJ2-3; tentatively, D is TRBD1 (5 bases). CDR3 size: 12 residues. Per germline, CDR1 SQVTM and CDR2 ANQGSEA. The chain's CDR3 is CTARENTDTQYF. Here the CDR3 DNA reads TGCACCGCCAGGGAAAACACAGATACGCAGTATTTT.